This T cell receptor (beta chain) came from a study of blood T cell repertoires in COVID-19. Study as a whole: Sources were T cells, B-cell-depleted T cells, or PBMCs; the material itself was cDNA or gDNA.

CDR1 and CDR2 from the germline V gene are LNHDA and SQIVND (reference sequence). This CDR3 is built from 13 residues. The V end was cut by 7 bases, the J end by 1 base, with 10 bases between. Profiled with immunoSEQ multiplex PCR; TCRdb holds only in-frame clones, not every one. The table lists about 290,000 clones, approximately 91% of them singletons. The cohort comprised adults aged about 18 to 90 years residing in approximately 25 US areas. The source material was PBMCs or T cells enriched from blood (not recorded which). This TCR was sampled from a woman aged 40 to 50 who had recovered from COVID-19. The gene calls are TRBV19 and TRBJ1-1; maybe TRBD1 (6 bases). CDR3 protein: CASKKQGNTEAFF. CDR3 DNA: TGTGCCAGTAAAAAACAGGGGAACACTGAAGCTTTCTTT. Full variable domain (missing parts from reference TRBV19 and TRBJ1-1): DGGITQSPKYLFRKEGQNVTLSCEQNLNHDAMYWYRQDPGQGLRLIYYSQIVNDFQKGDIAEGYSVSREKKESFPLTVTSAQKNPTAFYLCASKKQGNTEAFFGQGTRLTVV.